The text below deals with one T cell receptor (beta chain). Its target is unknown. The data were taken from a study of cytomegalovirus exposure and HLA in healthy donors. Overall study findings and caveats: Cytomegalovirus-associated status was assigned to 150 to 200 TCR beta chains. CMV serostatus stood as the only immune exposure information on hand. In a later analysis, productive TCRs from donors in an Asian-associated ancestry cluster reportedly carried fewer N-insertions than the cohort mean. Sequencing probably produced one cluster of sequence variants that were highly shared.

The PCR contained 60 Vbeta and 13 Jbeta primers. Using immunoSEQ multiplex PCR, the repertoire was profiled, and TCRdb retains in-frame clones only, with some absent. Found here are some 200,000 clones, 83% of them singletons; the top ten hold roughly 1.6%. CDR1 and CDR2 from the germline V gene are SGHRS and YFSETQ. The length of the CDR3 is 15 residues. The specimen sequenced was PBMCs. V usage is TRBV5-1 and J usage is TRBJ2-5, with a weak D call TRBD1 (6 bases). The last part of the DNA fits TRBJ2-7 better; the J call may be wrong. The TCR was taken from a middle-aged man in good health and CMV-seronegative. The CDR3 loop is CASSLGGHSSYEQYF. In DNA, the CDR3 is TGCGCCAGCAGCTTGGGGGGGCATAGCTCCTACGAGCAGTACTTC.